The source of this T cell receptor (beta chain) is a study of cytotoxic CD8 clonotypes in ibrutinib-treated CLL. Study-level information: Response samples were drawn at a median of approximately 11 months of treatment, range 6 to 36. On average, each sample had some 260,000 productive templates and tens of thousands of productive rearrangements.

About this clone: As yet, its antigen is unknown.

Clones were sequenced by immunoSEQ multiplex PCR, and TCRdb holds only the in-frame ones, with some missing. The table shows over 200,000 clones, with around 75% occurring only once. Study results and caveats: Public clonotypes proved infrequent, and on treatment they shrank or remained steady. Clonality went up at ibrutinib response and then declined back toward baseline at progression.

The CDR3 sequence is 16 residues long. Germline assignment: CDR1 SGHVS and CDR2 FQNEAQ. V dropped 2 bases and J dropped 5 bases, with 15 bases sitting between them. This sequence joins TRBV7-8 and TRBJ1-4; maybe TRBD1 (5 bases). This sequence originates from a human donor with chronic lymphocytic leukemia. The source was PBMCs, collected after 12 months of ibrutinib treatment. CDR3 residues: CASSLNLRQRNEKLFF. In DNA form, the CDR3 reads TGTGCCAGCAGCTTAAATCTAAGACAGAGGAATGAAAAACTGTTTTTT.